Listed here are 28 T cell receptor beta chains from one sample, sequenced in a study of shared clonotypes between healthy human individuals. Clones were read by immunoSEQ multiplex PCR, and TCRdb kept only the in-frame ones, dropping some. Here the sample spans some 1 million clones, roughly 80% being singletons. Sequencing was done on a sample of memory CD4+ T cells sorted from blood. Subset noted: CD45RA-negative fraction. The origin of the receptors is a young man in good health.

This clone was found once. The chain has TRBV5-1 and TRBJ2-3; D remains ambiguous. CDR3 length: 15 residues. Germline lookup yields CDR1 SGHRS and CDR2 YFSETQ. V shed 3 bases and J shed 2 bases, with 13 bases lying between them. CDR3 in amino acids: CASSWAGSTTDTQYF. CDR3 in DNA: TGCGCCAGCAGCTGGGCCGGATCCACCACAGATACGCAGTATTTT.

The chain joins TRBV10-1 to TRBJ2-5, with TRBD1 matching over 8 bases. CDR3 length: 13 residues. Unmatched junction bases numbered 6, after V lost 6 bases and J lost 6 bases. Per the germline V gene, CDR1 is WNHNN and CDR2 is SYGVQD (reference sequence). Here the CDR3 reads CASRARQGKTQYF. The CDR3, as DNA: TGCGCCAGCAGGGCAAGACAGGGGAAGACCCAGTACTTC.

The chain links TRBV7-2 to TRBJ2-1; D is uncertain. V was shortened by 8 bases and J by 0 bases, with 14 bases between the two germline ends. Germline V gene sequence: CDR1 SGHTA, CDR2 FQGNSA. This CDR3 spans 15 amino acids. CDR3 DNA: TGTGCCAGCGCTATGGGTTCCCGCTCCTACAATGAGCAGTTCTTC. This codes for CASAMGSRSYNEQFF.

The rearrangement uses TRBV15 and TRBJ1-3; 7 nucleotides line up with TRBD1. Germline V gives CDR1 LNHNV, CDR2 YYDKDF (reference sequence). The CDR3 is 16 residues long. The V segment lost 2 bases and the J segment 4 bases; nucleotides outside the gene matches: 8. CDR3 sequence (DNA): TGTGCCACCAGCAGACCCCAGACAGGGCCCGGAAACACCATATATTTT. Its translation: CATSRPQTGPGNTIYF.

Concerning this clone itself: Other DNA variants within this sample encode the same CDR3. The gene calls are TRBV18 and TRBJ1-1, with D perhaps matching TRBD1 (5 bases). Trimming stripped 2 bases from V and 0 bases from J, with 10 bases between. Looked up from germline, CDR1 is KGHSH and CDR2 is LQKENI. The CDR3 covers 15 residues. CDR3: CASSPTGGMNTEAFF. The CDR3 nucleotides are TGTGCCAGCTCACCAACCGGGGGAATGAACACTGAAGCTTTCTTT.

This rearrangement joins TRBV30 to TRBJ2-7; D is unresolved. The V gene lost 2 bases and the J gene lost 2 bases, with 7 bases spanning the gap. The germline CDR1 and CDR2 sequences are GTSNPN and SVGIG (reference sequence). The CDR3 contains 12 residues. In DNA form, the CDR3 reads TGTGCCTGGAGTTTACAGACCTACGAGCAGTACTTC. The encoded protein is CAWSLQTYEQYF.

This rearrangement joins TRBV19 to TRBJ1-1; unclear D gene. V was trimmed by 5 bases and J by 8 bases, leaving 18 bases between them. From germline, CDR1 is LNHDA and CDR2 SQIVND (reference sequence). The CDR3 is 14 residues long. CDR3 DNA sequence: TGTGCCAGTAGTGAAGGCTCGGCAGCGGCCGAAGCTTTCTTT. This codes for CASSEGSAAAEAFF.

This chain links TRBV18 with TRBJ2-5; tentatively, D is TRBD1 or TRBD2 (5 bases each). Germline-derived CDR1 and CDR2 are KGHSH and LQKENI. The CDR3 runs to 15 residues. The V gene lost 3 bases and the J gene lost 1 base, with 12 bases spanning the gap. CDR3 sequence: CASSPLVGTQETQYF. DNA for the CDR3: TGTGCCAGCTCACCGTTAGTAGGGACCCAAGAGACCCAGTACTTC.

The table lists this clone with a few counts. The V gene is TRBV18, the J gene TRBJ1-5; 7 nucleotides agree with TRBD1. This CDR3 has 16 amino acids. V was clipped by 4 bases and J by 1 base; unmatched bases: 7. Germline values: CDR1 KGHSH, CDR2 LQKENI. CDR3 in DNA: TGTGCCAGCTCACAAGACAGGGTGGGGAGCAATCAGCCCCAGCATTTT. Translated: CASSQDRVGSNQPQHF.

The chain joins TRBV5-8 to TRBJ1-3; D is perhaps TRBD1 (5 bases). Germline CDR1 reads SGHTS; CDR2 reads YDEGEE. CDR3 length: 16 amino acids. Deletions cut 0 bases from V and 2 bases from J, with 12 bases between. Here the CDR3 DNA reads TGTGCCAGCAGCTTGGAGGGGTCCTGGGCTGGAAACACCATATATTTT. It is translated as CASSLEGSWAGNTIYF.

The V and J genes are TRBV30 and TRBJ1-4; 7 positions agree with TRBD1. The germline gives CDR1 GTSNPN, CDR2 SVGIG (reference sequence). V was clipped by 2 bases and J by 4 bases; unmatched bases: 7. The CDR3 loop spans 15 amino acids. CDR3 nucleotides: TGTGCCTGGAGTAAACAGGGGTTAAGTAATGAAAAACTGTTTTTT. Its protein product is CAWSKQGLSNEKLFF. The full variable domain, with the rest looked up from reference TRBV30 and TRBJ1-4, is SQTIHQWPATLVQPVGSPLSLECTVEGTSNPNLYWYRQAAGRGLQLLFYSVGIGQISSEVPQNLSASRPQDRQFILSSKKLLLSDSGFYLCAWSKQGLSNEKLFFGSGTQLSVL.

This clone showed up just once. The CDR3 is CASSLAMGGSNYGYTF. The CDR3 coding sequence is TGTGCCAGCAGCTTGGCAATGGGCGGCTCCAACTATGGCTACACCTTC. The gene calls are TRBV5-5 and TRBJ1-2; D is undetermined. V dropped 0 bases and J dropped 2 bases, with 14 bases sitting between them. The length of the CDR3 is 16 residues. CDR1 SGHKS and CDR2 YYEKEE come from the germline V gene (reference sequence).

Ten or more counts support this clone. The J gene is TRBJ1-6, the V gene TRBV15, with D perhaps TRBD1 (6 bases). The germline CDR1 and CDR2 sequences are LNHNV and YYDKDF (reference sequence). V lost 5 bases to trimming and J lost 10 bases, with 12 bases between them. This CDR3 is built from 13 residues. CDR3: CATSATGISPLHF. DNA of the CDR3: TGTGCCACCAGCGCTACAGGGATATCACCCCTCCACTTT.

The chain joins TRBV5-6 to TRBJ2-5, with 7 bases identical to TRBD2. CDR3 size: 16 residues. V lost 0 bases to trimming and J lost 4 bases; unmatched junction nucleotides: 9. Germline-derived CDR1 and CDR2 are SGHDT and YYEEEE. For the CDR3, the DNA is TGTGCCAGCAGCTTGGTGGGGACTACGGGCCGAGAGACCCAGTACTTC. Protein sequence: CASSLVGTTGRETQYF.

CDR3 in amino acids: CASSTVYDEQYF. The DNA of the CDR3 is TGTGCCAGCAGTACCGTCTACGACGAGCAGTACTTC. This rearrangement joins TRBV2 to TRBJ2-7; the D is unclear. The CDR3 spans 12 residues. Germline V gene sequence: CDR1 SNHLY, CDR2 FYNNEI. Trimming cost V 5 bases and J 5 bases, with 10 bases left between them.

The rearrangement links TRBV18 to TRBJ1-4; the match to TRBD1 covers 7 bases. V lost 1 base, J lost 7 bases, and 9 bases stayed unmatched. Germline CDR1 KGHSH, CDR2 LQKENI. The length of the CDR3 is 16 residues. The CDR3 protein is CASSPLRDSGAEKLFF. The DNA for the CDR3 is TGTGCCAGCTCACCACTCCGGGACAGCGGGGCTGAAAAACTGTTTTTT.

The table lists this clone with a few counts. The gene calls are TRBV7-9 and TRBJ1-1; TRBD1 agrees at 9 bases. CDR3 length: 13 amino acids. Looked up from germline, CDR1 is SEHNR and CDR2 is FQNEAQ (reference sequence). With 5 bases clipped from V and 4 bases from J, the junction kept 2 bases outside the gene matches. The CDR3 DNA is TGTGCCAGCAGCCCACAGGGGGCCACTGAAGCTTTCTTT. Translating gives CASSPQGATEAFF.

The genes are TRBV5-6 and TRBJ1-6; the D gene is possibly TRBD1 (6 bases). The CDR3 extends over 13 amino acids. Germline V gene sequence: CDR1 SGHDT, CDR2 YYEEEE. The V end was cut by 0 bases, the J end by 10 bases, with 8 bases between. This CDR3 reads CASSLEGGSPLHF. As DNA, the CDR3 is TGTGCCAGCAGCTTGGAGGGGGGATCACCCCTCCACTTT.

The rearrangement joins TRBV13 to TRBJ1-5; unclear D gene. Trimming shortened V by 5 bases and J by 1 base, and 3 bases separated the two germline ends. Looked up from germline, CDR1 is PRHDT and CDR2 is FYEKMQ (reference sequence). The CDR3 is 12 amino acids. CDR3: CASSRSNQPQHF. CDR3 coding DNA: TGTGCCAGCAGCCGGAGCAATCAGCCCCAGCATTTT. Filled out from reference TRBV13 and TRBJ1-5, the complete variable domain reads AAGVIQSPRHLIKEKRETATLKCYPIPRHDTVYWYQQGPGQDPQFLISFYEKMQSDKGSIPDRFSAQQFSDYHSELNMSSLELGDSALYFCASSRSNQPQHFGDGTRLSIL.

V gene TRBV4-3 combines with J gene TRBJ1-3, with D possibly TRBD1 on 5 matching bases. V lost 0 bases and J lost 7, with 19 bases in between. The CDR3 is made up of 17 amino acids. The germline CDR1 and CDR2 sequences are LGHNA and YSLEER. The CDR3 nucleotides read TGCGCCAGCAGCCAAGAAGTATATTTCACAGGAGGGAACACCATATATTTT. It encodes CASSQEVYFTGGNTIYF.

In the case of this clone: The sample contains more than one DNA sequence encoding this CDR3. J is TRBJ2-3 and V is TRBV5-1; tentatively, D is TRBD1 or TRBD2 (5 bases each). Trimming pared 0 bases from V and 0 bases from J, leaving 8 bases between. This CDR3 region has 15 residues. In germline, CDR1 is SGHRS, CDR2 YFSETQ. Here the CDR3 DNA reads TGCGCCAGCAGCTTGGCGGGACCTAGCACAGATACGCAGTATTTT. Its translation: CASSLAGPSTDTQYF. The full variable domain, its missing parts supplied by reference TRBV5-1 and TRBJ2-3, is KAGVTQTPRYLIKTRGQQVTLSCSPISGHRSVSWYQQTPGQGLQFLFEYFSETQRNKGNFPGRFSGRQFSNSRSEMNVSTLELGDSALYLCASSLAGPSTDTQYFGPGTRLTVL.

The chain carries TRBV9 and TRBJ2-3, with 10 bases matching TRBD2. The CDR3 is made up of 18 amino acids. Looked up from germline, CDR1 is SGDLS and CDR2 is YYNGEE. V shed 4 bases and J 0 bases; nucleotides not matched to a gene: 11. In DNA form, the CDR3 reads TGTGCCAGCAGCCCTGGGGTAGCGGGGGGACCTAGCACAGATACGCAGTATTTT. Translation: CASSPGVAGGPSTDTQYF.

This clone was picked up one time. The chain carries TRBV5-1 and TRBJ1-6; the D is unclear. CDR1 and CDR2 from the germline V gene are SGHRS and YFSETQ. V lost 0 bases to trimming and J lost 4 bases, with 8 bases between them. This CDR3 comprises 15 residues. The CDR3 DNA reads TGCGCCAGCAGCTTGGACGGAACATATAATTCACCCCTCCACTTT. This sequence encodes CASSLDGTYNSPLHF.

The chain joins TRBV5-4 to TRBJ2-3, with a weak D call TRBD2 (5 bases). CDR1 and CDR2 from the germline V gene are SGHNT and YYREEE (reference sequence). The CDR3 length is 15 residues. Trimming shortened V by 4 bases and J by 0 bases, and 12 bases separated the two germline ends. The CDR3 DNA reads TGTGCCAGCAGCCCTCCGGGGTCCAGCACAGATACGCAGTATTTT. It codes for CASSPPGSSTDTQYF.

The CDR3 DNA follows: TGTGCCAGTACTAGGCCCACAGATACGCAGTATTTT. Amino acid sequence: CASTRPTDTQYF. This rearrangement joins TRBV6-6 to TRBJ2-3; a possible D gene is TRBD2 (5 bases). Germline V gene lookup returns CDR1 MNHNY and CDR2 SVGAGI (reference sequence). The CDR3 length is 12 residues. Trimming cost V 9 bases and J 2 bases, with 9 bases left between them.

The V call is TRBV27, the J call TRBJ2-3; D is unresolved. This CDR3 has 16 amino acids. The germline V and J ends were trimmed by 5 bases and 3 bases, with 18 bases remaining between them. CDR1 and CDR2 from the germline V gene are MNHEY and SMNVEV (reference sequence). CDR3 sequence: CASSPEPPLRTDTQYF. CDR3 bases: TGTGCCAGCAGTCCCGAACCACCCTTGAGGACAGATACGCAGTATTTT.

Notes on this clone: This CDR3 is also generated by other DNA sequences in the sample. The J gene is TRBJ2-5, the V gene TRBV5-1; a weak D match, TRBD2 (5 bases). The CDR3 contains 13 residues. Per the germline V gene, CDR1 is SGHRS and CDR2 is YFSETQ. V lost 2 bases, J lost 4 bases, and 9 bases lay in between. The CDR3 DNA is TGCGCCAGCAGCTTCCCAGGAGGAGAGACCCAGTACTTC. It codes for CASSFPGGETQYF.

The chain uses TRBV2 and TRBJ2-5; tentatively, D is TRBD1 or TRBD2 (5 bases each). The CDR3 is made up of 15 amino acids. V was cut by 11 bases and J by 5 bases, with 24 bases left in between. Germline assignment: CDR1 SNHLY and CDR2 FYNNEI. The CDR3 reads CASHLRASTGETQYF. The CDR3 bases are TGTGCCTCCCACCTCAGGGCCTCTACGGGGGAGACCCAGTACTTC.